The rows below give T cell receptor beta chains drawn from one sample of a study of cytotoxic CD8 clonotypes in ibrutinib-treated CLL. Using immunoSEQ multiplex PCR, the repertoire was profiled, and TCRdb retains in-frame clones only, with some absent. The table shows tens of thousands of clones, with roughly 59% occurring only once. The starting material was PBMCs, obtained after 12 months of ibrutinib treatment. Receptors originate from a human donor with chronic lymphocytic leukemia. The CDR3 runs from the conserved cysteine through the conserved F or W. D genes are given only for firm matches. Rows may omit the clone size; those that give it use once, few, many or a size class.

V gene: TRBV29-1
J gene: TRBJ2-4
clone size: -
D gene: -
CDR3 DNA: TGCAGCGTCCGTGGGGGAATGGGGGACATTCAGTACTTC
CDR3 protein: CSVRGGMGDIQYF

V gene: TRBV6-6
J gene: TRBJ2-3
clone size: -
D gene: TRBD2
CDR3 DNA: TGTGCCAGCAGCCGCCTAGCGGGAGGGCCAGATACGCAGTATTTT
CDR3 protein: CASSRLAGGPDTQYF

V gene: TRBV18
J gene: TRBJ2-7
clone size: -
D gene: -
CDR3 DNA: TGTGCCAGCTCACCATCGGGGCAGGGGCGCTACGAGCAGTACTTC
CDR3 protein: CASSPSGQGRYEQYF

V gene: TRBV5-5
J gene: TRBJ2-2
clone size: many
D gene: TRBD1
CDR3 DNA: TGTGCCAGCAGCTTGGGACAGGGCTGGGCCGGGGAGCTGTTTTTT
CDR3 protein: CASSLGQGWAGELFF

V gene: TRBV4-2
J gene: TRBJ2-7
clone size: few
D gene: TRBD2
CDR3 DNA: TGTGCCAGCAGCCAGGGGACTAGCTGGGAGCAGTACTTC
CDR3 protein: CASSQGTSWEQYF

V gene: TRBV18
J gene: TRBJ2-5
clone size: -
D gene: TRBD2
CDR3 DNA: TGTGCCAGCTCACATAGCGGGGACCAAGAGACCCAGTACTTC
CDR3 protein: CASSHSGDQETQYF

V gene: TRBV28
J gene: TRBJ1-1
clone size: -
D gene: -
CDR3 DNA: TGTGCCAGCAGCCTAAGGGTGGATCACTGGGCTTTCTTT
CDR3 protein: CASSLRVDHWAFF

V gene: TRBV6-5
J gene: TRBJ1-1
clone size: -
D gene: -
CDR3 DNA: TGTGCCAGCAGTCGCCGGAATTGGAACACTGAAGCTTTCTTT
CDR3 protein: CASSRRNWNTEAFF

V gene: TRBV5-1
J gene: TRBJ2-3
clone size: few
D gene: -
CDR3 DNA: TGCGCCAGCAGCTTTGACAGGATGGCGACAGATACGCAGTATTTT
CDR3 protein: CASSFDRMATDTQYF

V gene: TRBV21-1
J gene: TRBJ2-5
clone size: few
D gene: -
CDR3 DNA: TGTGCCAGCAGCTCTAAGGAGACCCAGTACTTC
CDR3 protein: CASSSKETQYF

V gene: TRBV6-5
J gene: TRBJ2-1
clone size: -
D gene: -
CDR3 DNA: TGTGCCAGCAAAGGTTACAGGGACTATCTTAGGGAGCAGTTCTTC
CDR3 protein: CASKGYRDYLREQFF

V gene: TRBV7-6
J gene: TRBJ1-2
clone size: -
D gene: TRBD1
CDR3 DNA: TGTGCCAGCAGCGATCAAATAGGGACAGGGGGCCTGTATGGCTACACCTTC
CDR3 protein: CASSDQIGTGGLYGYTF

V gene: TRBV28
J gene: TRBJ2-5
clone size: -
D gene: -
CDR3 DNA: TGTGCCAGCAGTTCAGGGACCTTACAAGAGACCCAGTACTTC
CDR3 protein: CASSSGTLQETQYF

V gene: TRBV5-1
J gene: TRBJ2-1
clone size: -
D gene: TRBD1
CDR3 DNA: TGCGCCAGCAGCTGGGGCCCGGACAGGGCTACTATAGAGCAGTTCTTC
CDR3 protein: CASSWGPDRATIEQFF

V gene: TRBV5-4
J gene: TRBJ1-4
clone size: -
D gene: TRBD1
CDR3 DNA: TGTGCCAGCAGCGGCCAGACAGGGCCTAATGAAAAACTGTTTTTT
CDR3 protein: CASSGQTGPNEKLFF

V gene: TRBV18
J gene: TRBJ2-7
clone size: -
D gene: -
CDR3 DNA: TGTGCCAGCTCACCAGAGGGAAATACCTACGAGCAGTACTTC
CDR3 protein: CASSPEGNTYEQYF